A selection of T cell receptor beta chains follows, all from one sample in a study of CD8 T cells in Susac syndrome. TCRdb re-called the immunoSEQ multiplex PCR reads with MiXCR, one entry per CDR3 protein. This sample yields roughly 180,000 distinct CDR3 sequences, of which around 94% are seen a single time; around 0.14% belongs to the top ten. The material sequenced was CD4+ T cells from PBMCs. Receptors were obtained from a human donor in good health. CDR3s include the opening cysteine and the closing phenylalanine or tryptophan. The order of the fields is V gene, clone size, D gene, J gene, CDR3 DNA, CDR3 protein. D genes are given only for firm matches. Size is omitted from some rows. Given values are once, few, many or a class for expanded clones.

TRBV19,.,.,TRBJ2-1,TGTGCCAGTAGTAGGCCAGGGCGGCATGAGCAGTTCTTC,CASSRPGRHEQFF
TRBV19,.,.,TRBJ2-7,TGTGCCAGTAAGGATACGGCGAGCTCCTACGAGCAGTACTTC,CASKDTASSYEQYF
TRBV12-3/TRBV12-4,.,.,TRBJ2-7,TGTGCCAGCAGGGCGGGATTCGGCGAGCAGTACTTC,CASRAGFGEQYF
TRBV12-3/TRBV12-4,.,TRBD1,TRBJ2-3,TGTGCCAGCAGCCATCCTTCGGACAGGGTCACAGATACGCAGTATTTT,CASSHPSDRVTDTQYF
TRBV29-1,.,.,TRBJ2-3,TGCAGCGTTGCGGCCGGGGGAGATACGCAGTATTTT,CSVAAGGDTQYF
TRBV4-2,.,TRBD1,TRBJ1-6,TGTGCCAGCAGTGGACAGGGGGTAACCTCACCCCTCCACTTT,CASSGQGVTSPLHF
TRBV7-9,.,.,TRBJ2-1,TGTGCCAGCAGCTTAGCGGACTCAAAAGGGGGTGAGCAGTTCTTC,CASSLADSKGGEQFF
TRBV15,.,.,TRBJ1-4,TGTGCCACCAGCAGAGATAGCGGACAACTGTTTTTT,CATSRDSGQLFF
TRBV28,.,TRBD1,TRBJ1-6,TGTGCCAGCAGACTCCGACAGGGTGGCGCCTATAATTCACCCCTCCACTTT,CASRLRQGGAYNSPLHF
TRBV15,.,.,TRBJ1-5,TGTGCCACCAGCGGCTACCGGGACACGGCCGGGCCCCAGCATTTT,CATSGYRDTAGPQHF
TRBV19,.,TRBD1,TRBJ1-1,TGTGCCAGTAGTTTACGAGGGGACAGGGATGCTTTCTTT,CASSLRGDRDAFF
TRBV3-1,.,.,TRBJ1-2,TGTGCCAGCAGCCAAGAAGCAGAGGGTTTCGGCTACACCTTC,CASSQEAEGFGYTF
TRBV29-1,.,.,TRBJ2-5,TGCAGCGTTGGAGGTAGGGCGGTGGAGACCCAGTACTTC,CSVGGRAVETQYF
TRBV29-1,once,.,TRBJ2-2,TGCAGCGCCAGGATTCCTCCGAACACCGGGGAGCTGTTTTTT,CSARIPPNTGELFF
TRBV20-1,.,.,TRBJ1-6,TGCAGTGCTAAGGACGGCAGTTATAATTCACCCCTCCACTTT,CSAKDGSYNSPLHF
TRBV9,.,.,TRBJ1-4,TGTGCCAGCAGCGTAGACCTAGGGAGGGAGAATGAAAAACTGTTTTTT,CASSVDLGRENEKLFF
TRBV18,.,.,TRBJ2-7,TGTGCCAGCTCACCGGCGACCAGGGCCTACGAGCAGTACTTC,CASSPATRAYEQYF
TRBV18,few,.,TRBJ1-1,TGTGCCAGCTCACCGTCGGGAGACACTGAAGCTTTCTTT,CASSPSGDTEAFF
TRBV5-6,.,.,TRBJ2-1,TGTGCCAGTTCAGACTCCGACCCCATGGGAGAGCAGTTCTTC,CASSDSDPMGEQFF
TRBV29-1,.,.,TRBJ1-1,TGCAGCGCCTGGACAGCGAACACTGAAGCTTTCTTT,CSAWTANTEAFF
TRBV29-1,.,TRBD1,TRBJ2-1,TGCAGCGGCCAGACAGGGGGGAATGAGCAGTTCTTC,CSGQTGGNEQFF
TRBV7-2,.,.,TRBJ1-5,TGTGCCAGCAGCTTAGTTGACAGGCCAAATCAGCCCCAGCATTTT,CASSLVDRPNQPQHF
TRBV20-1,.,TRBD1,TRBJ1-2,TGCAGTGCCTTGGACAGGGGTAATGGCTACACCTTC,CSALDRGNGYTF
TRBV2,.,TRBD2,TRBJ2-5,TGTGCCAGCAGCGCCGGGCTAGCGGGGTACCCCATGTACTTC,CASSAGLAGYPMYF
TRBV24-1,.,TRBD2,TRBJ2-2,TGTGCCACCTATGATCCTAGCGGGGGTAACACCGGGGAGCTGTTTTTT,CATYDPSGGNTGELFF
TRBV4-3,.,.,TRBJ1-2,TGCGCCAGCAGCCGAATTTATCAGACCGATTTAGACGGCTACACCTTC,CASSRIYQTDLDGYTF
TRBV3-1,.,.,TRBJ2-5,TGTGCCAGCAGCCAAGGTCCCGGGCTAGAGACCCAGTACTTC,CASSQGPGLETQYF
TRBV25-1,few,.,TRBJ1-2,TGTGCCAGCAGTACGGAGGCTAACTATGGCTACACCTTC,CASSTEANYGYTF
TRBV28,.,.,TRBJ1-5,TGTGCCAGCAGTTCCCCCGGGTCCCAGCATTTT,CASSSPGSQHF
TRBV12-3/TRBV12-4,.,.,TRBJ1-5,TGTGCCAGCAGCACATACAGGAGTCCCCAGCATTTT,CASSTYRSPQHF
TRBV9,.,.,TRBJ1-1,TGTGCCAGCAGCGTAGAGACGGCGAACACTGAAGCTTTCTTT,CASSVETANTEAFF
TRBV3-1,.,.,TRBJ2-7,TGTGCCAGCAGCCAATACCACGAGCAGTACTTC,CASSQYHEQYF
TRBV15,.,.,TRBJ1-3,TGTGCCACCTCCACTGGAAACACCATATATTTT,CATSTGNTIYF
TRBV5-1,.,.,TRBJ1-5,TGCGCCAGCAGCTTTTCCCCGGGAGGCAATCAGCCCCAGCATTTT,CASSFSPGGNQPQHF
TRBV29-1,.,.,TRBJ2-5,TGCAGCGTCACACCCGGGACTTCTCAAGAGACCCAGTACTTC,CSVTPGTSQETQYF
TRBV10-3,.,.,TRBJ2-3,TGTGCCATGGGCCACGTCGTAGATACGCAGTATTTT,CAMGHVVDTQYF
TRBV20-1,.,.,TRBJ2-5,TGCAGTGCTACCGGATCAGAGACCCAGTACTTC,CSATGSETQYF
TRBV5-6,.,.,TRBJ2-1,TGTGCCAGCAGCTTCCGGGGTGTTGAGCAGTTCTTC,CASSFRGVEQFF
TRBV2,.,.,TRBJ2-5,TGTGCCAGCACCTGGTCACAGGAGACCCAGTACTTC,CASTWSQETQYF
TRBV6-5,.,.,TRBJ2-7,TGTGCCAGCAGTTACTCGGGCTCCTACGAGCAGTACTTC,CASSYSGSYEQYF
TRBV4-3,.,.,TRBJ2-5,TGCGCCAGCAGCCAAGATCAGGCTGCCGTGGAGACCCAGTACTTC,CASSQDQAAVETQYF
TRBV15,.,.,TRBJ2-7,TGTGCCACCAGCAGGACCGTCTCCTACGAGCAGTACTTC,CATSRTVSYEQYF
TRBV20-1,.,.,TRBJ2-1,TGCAGTGCTAGGCACCCCGCGGGCGATGAGCAGTTCTTC,CSARHPAGDEQFF
TRBV25-1,.,.,TRBJ1-1,TGTGCCAGCAGTGAACGCACAGGGATGGCTTTCTTT,CASSERTGMAFF
TRBV20-1,.,.,TRBJ1-4,TGCAGTGCAACGGAAGGGGTAGGAGGTGAAAAACTGTTTTTT,CSATEGVGGEKLFF
TRBV20-1,.,TRBD1,TRBJ1-5,TGCAGTGCTCGGACAGGGGGCAATCAGCCCCAGCATTTT,CSARTGGNQPQHF
TRBV10-2,.,.,TRBJ1-5,TGCGCCAGCAGTGAGAGGGAGAATCAGCCCCAGCATTTT,CASSERENQPQHF